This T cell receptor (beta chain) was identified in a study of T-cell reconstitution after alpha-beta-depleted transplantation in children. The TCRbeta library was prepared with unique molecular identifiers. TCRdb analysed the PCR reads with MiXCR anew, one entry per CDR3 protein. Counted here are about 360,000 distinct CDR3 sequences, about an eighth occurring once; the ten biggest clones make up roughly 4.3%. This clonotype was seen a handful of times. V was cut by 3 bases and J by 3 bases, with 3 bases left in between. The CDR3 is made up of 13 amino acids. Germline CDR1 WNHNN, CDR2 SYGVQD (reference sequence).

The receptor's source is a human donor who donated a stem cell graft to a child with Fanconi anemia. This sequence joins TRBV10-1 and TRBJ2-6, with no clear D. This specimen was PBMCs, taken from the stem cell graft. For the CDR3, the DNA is TGCGCCAGCAGTGATTTTGGGGCCAACGTCCTGACTTTC. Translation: CASSDFGANVLTF.